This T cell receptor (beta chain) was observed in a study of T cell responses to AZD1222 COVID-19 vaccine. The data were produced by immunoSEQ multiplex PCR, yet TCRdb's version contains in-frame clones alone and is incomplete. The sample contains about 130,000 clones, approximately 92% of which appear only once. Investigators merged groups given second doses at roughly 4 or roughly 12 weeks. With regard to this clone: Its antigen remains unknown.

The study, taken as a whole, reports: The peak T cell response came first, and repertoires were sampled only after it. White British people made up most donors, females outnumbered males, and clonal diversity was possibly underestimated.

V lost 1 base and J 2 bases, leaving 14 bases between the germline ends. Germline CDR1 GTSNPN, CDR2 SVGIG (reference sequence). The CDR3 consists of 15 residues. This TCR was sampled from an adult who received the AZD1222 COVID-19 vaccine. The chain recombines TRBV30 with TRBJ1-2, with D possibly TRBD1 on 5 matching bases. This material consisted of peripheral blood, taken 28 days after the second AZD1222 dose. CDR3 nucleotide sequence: TGTGCCTGGAGTGCTGATGACAGAGTGAACTATGGCTACACCTTC. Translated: CAWSADDRVNYGYTF. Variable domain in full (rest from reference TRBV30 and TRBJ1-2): SQTIHQWPATLVQPVGSPLSLECTVEGTSNPNLYWYRQAAGRGLQLLFYSVGIGQISSEVPQNLSASRPQDRQFILSSKKLLLSDSGFYLCAWSADDRVNYGYTFGSGTRLTVV.